The present T cell receptor beta chain was sequenced within a study of regulatory T cells in long-lasting Graves disease. At least ten counts were recorded for this clonotype. Its target is unknown. Regarding the study as a whole: Persistent Graves' patients had lower TCR diversity than newly diagnosed ones. Gene preferences differed: TRBV28, TRBJ1-2, TRBJ2-5 in persistent cases.

Per the germline V gene, CDR1 is MDHEN and CDR2 is SYDVKM. The CDR3 consists of 11 residues. The V end lost 5 bases, the J end lost 3 bases, and 5 bases lay between the germline ends. Described time point: newly diagnosed GD, antithyroid drugs for less than 3 months. The TCR library used RNA extracted from PBMCs. The source of the patients was an endocrinology department in Xi'an, China. Building the TCR beta libraries relied on iRepertoire HTBI primers, and CDR3 regions underwent Arm-PCR. Original handling: Identification across samples found approximately 67 TRBV and over 12 TRBJ segments. TCRdb called the multiplex PCR reads again in MiXCR, with one record for every CDR3 protein. The authors' filters were not applied to this entry. The sample lists fewer than 400,000 distinct CDR3 sequences; about a sixth were seen once.

The material was peripheral blood mononuclear cells (PBMCs), obtained at new diagnosis, from a patient treated with antithyroid drugs. The V and J genes are TRBV28 and TRBJ2-7; D remains ambiguous. This TCR was recovered from a female donor with Graves disease. The CDR3 reads CASSGDYEQYF. CDR3 DNA: TGTGCCAGCAGTGGAGACTACGAGCAGTACTTC.